A single count supports the clone carrying this TCR beta chain. Authors' methods: The assay estimated nucleated cells by amplifying reference gene primers. Profiled with immunoSEQ multiplex PCR; TCRdb holds only in-frame clones, not every one. V, J and clone size were drawn from that table, and D and trimming were deduced from the DNA. The sample carries about 220,000 clones, 75% to 90% recorded once. The CDR3 has 15 amino acids. The V gene's germline CDR1 is PRHDT and CDR2 FYEKMQ (reference sequence). V dropped 4 bases and J dropped 2; count of bases not matched to a gene: 7. The data originate from a study of blood T cell repertoires in COVID-19. For the study at large: The United States, Italy and Spain supplied acute and convalescent COVID-19 samples. T cells, B-cell-depleted T cells, or PBMCs provided the cDNA or gDNA that served as material.

Participants were aged roughly 18 to 90 years from 24 US areas. The sequence derives from a woman aged 40-49 years with acute COVID-19. The chain is built from TRBV13 and TRBJ1-1, with 7 bases matching TRBD1. The sample consisted of PBMCs or T cells enriched from blood (not recorded which). CDR3 amino acids: CASSYPGQTNTEAFF. As DNA, the CDR3 is TGTGCCAGCAGCTACCCGGGACAGACAAACACTGAAGCTTTCTTT. The full variable domain, completed using reference TRBV13 and TRBJ1-1, is AAGVIQSPRHLIKEKRETATLKCYPIPRHDTVYWYQQGPGQDPQFLISFYEKMQSDKGSIPDRFSAQQFSDYHSELNMSSLELGDSALYFCASSYPGQTNTEAFFGQGTRLTVV.